The clone carrying this T cell receptor (beta chain) was counted between two and nine times. Its antigen is unknown. The CDR3 totals 13 residues. V dropped 0 bases and J dropped 2 bases, with 7 bases sitting between them. Germline loops: CDR1 GTSNPN, CDR2 SVGIG (reference sequence). The data were obtained in a study of beta chain features in type 1 diabetes. The authors sorted CD4+ naive, central memory, regulatory and stem cell-like memory cells via CD45RO/CCR7/CD25/CD127/CD95/CD27. As every portion of the isolated RNA was reverse transcribed, the sequencing read expressed TCRB transcripts. Using immunoSEQ multiplex PCR, the repertoire was profiled, and TCRdb retains in-frame clones only, with some absent. The sample has more than 150,000 clones; 9% are singletons. Whole-study results and caveats: The question left open here concerned HLA type influencing TCRB rearrangement. Within each of all four CD4+ subsets, Type 1 diabetes patients had TCRB CDR3s that were moderately but significantly shorter. It was among patients, rather than healthy donors, that naive, central memory and Treg TCRB repertoires appeared more similar.

Sequencing input: central memory CD4+ T cells from blood. The TCR comes from a young woman with type 1 diabetes. This sequence joins TRBV30 and TRBJ1-2; D not resolved. The CDR3 spells CAWSVQINYGYTF. The CDR3 DNA reads TGTGCCTGGAGTGTTCAGATAAACTATGGCTACACCTTC.